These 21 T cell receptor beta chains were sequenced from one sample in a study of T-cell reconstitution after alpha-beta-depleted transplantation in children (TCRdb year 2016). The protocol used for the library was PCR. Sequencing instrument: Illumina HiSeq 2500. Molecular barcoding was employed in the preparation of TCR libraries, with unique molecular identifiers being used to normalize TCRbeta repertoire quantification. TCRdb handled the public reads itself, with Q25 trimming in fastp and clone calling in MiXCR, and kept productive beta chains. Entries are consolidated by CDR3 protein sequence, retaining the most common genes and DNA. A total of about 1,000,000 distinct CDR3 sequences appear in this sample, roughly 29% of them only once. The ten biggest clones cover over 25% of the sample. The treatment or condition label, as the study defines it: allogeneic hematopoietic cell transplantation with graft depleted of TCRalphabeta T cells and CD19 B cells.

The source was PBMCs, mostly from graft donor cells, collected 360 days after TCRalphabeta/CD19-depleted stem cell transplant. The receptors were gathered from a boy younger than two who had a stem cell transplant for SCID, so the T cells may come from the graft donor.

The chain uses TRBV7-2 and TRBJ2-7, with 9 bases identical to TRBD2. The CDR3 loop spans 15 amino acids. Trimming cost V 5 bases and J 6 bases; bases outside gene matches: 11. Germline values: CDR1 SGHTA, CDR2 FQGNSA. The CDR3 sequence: CASSTSSGVLGEQYF. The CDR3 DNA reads TGTGCCAGCAGCACCTCTAGCGGGGTATTGGGCGAGCAGTACTTC.

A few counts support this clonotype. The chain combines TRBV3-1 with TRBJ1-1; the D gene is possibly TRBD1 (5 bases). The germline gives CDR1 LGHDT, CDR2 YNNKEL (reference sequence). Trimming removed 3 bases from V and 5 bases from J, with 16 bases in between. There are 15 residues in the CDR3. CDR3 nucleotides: TGTGCCAGCAGCCACCGGTTGCCGAAGGGGACTGAAGCTTTCTTT. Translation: CASSHRLPKGTEAFF.

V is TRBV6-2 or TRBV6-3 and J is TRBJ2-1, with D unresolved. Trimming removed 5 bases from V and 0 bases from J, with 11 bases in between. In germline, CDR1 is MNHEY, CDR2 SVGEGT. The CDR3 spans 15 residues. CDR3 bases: TGTGCCAGCAGTAACCGGGTTCGCTCCTACAATGAGCAGTTCTTC. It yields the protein CASSNRVRSYNEQFF.

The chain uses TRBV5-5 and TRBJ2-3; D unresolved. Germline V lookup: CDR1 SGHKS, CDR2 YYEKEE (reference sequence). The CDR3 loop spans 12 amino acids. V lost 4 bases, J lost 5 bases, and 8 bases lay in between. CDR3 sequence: CASSGVVDTQYF. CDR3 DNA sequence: TGTGCCAGCAGCGGAGTGGTAGATACGCAGTATTTT.

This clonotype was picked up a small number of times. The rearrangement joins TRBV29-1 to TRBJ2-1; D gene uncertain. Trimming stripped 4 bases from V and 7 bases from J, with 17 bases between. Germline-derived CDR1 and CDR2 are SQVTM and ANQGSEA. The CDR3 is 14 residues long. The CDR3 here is CSVGPMVGSNEQFF. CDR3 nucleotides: TGCAGCGTTGGGCCCATGGTCGGGTCTAATGAGCAGTTCTTC.

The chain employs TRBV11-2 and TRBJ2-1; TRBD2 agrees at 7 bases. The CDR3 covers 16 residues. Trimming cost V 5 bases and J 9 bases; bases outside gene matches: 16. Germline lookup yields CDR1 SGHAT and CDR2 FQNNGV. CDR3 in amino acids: CASSLTSGLGWGEQFF. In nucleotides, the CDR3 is TGTGCCAGCAGCCTAACCAGTGGACTAGGTTGGGGTGAGCAGTTCTTC. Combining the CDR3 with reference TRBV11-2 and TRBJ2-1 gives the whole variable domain EAGVAQSPRYKIIEKRQSVAFWCNPISGHATLYWYQQILGQGPKLLIQFQNNGVVDDSQLPKDRFSAERLKGVDSTLKIQPAKLEDSAVYLCASSLTSGLGWGEQFFGPGTRLTVL.

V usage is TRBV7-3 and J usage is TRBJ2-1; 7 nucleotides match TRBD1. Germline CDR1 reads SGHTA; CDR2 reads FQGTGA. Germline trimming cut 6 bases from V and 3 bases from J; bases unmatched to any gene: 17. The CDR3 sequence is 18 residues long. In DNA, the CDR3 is TGTGCCAGCAGTGCAAACCCGACAGGGAGACCTCTCTACAATGAGCAGTTCTTC. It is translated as CASSANPTGRPLYNEQFF.

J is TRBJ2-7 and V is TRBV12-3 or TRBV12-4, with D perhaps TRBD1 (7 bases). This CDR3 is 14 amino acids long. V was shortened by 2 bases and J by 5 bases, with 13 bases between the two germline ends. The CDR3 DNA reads TGTGCCAGCAGTTTATCGCCAGGGGGGAACGAGCAGTACTTC. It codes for CASSLSPGGNEQYF.

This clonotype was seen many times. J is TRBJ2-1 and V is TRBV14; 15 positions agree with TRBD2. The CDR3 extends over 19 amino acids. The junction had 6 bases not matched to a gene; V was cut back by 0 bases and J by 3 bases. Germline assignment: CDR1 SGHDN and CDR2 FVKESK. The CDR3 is CASSQDAGLAGGIYNEQFF. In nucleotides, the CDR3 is TGTGCCAGCAGCCAAGATGCGGGACTAGCGGGGGGCATCTACAATGAGCAGTTCTTC.

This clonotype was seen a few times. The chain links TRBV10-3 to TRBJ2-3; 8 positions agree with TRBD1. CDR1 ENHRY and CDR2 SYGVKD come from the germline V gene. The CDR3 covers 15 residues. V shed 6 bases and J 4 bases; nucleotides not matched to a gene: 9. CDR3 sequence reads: CAIRNGQGGADTQYF. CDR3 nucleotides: TGTGCCATCAGAAATGGACAGGGAGGCGCAGATACGCAGTATTTT.

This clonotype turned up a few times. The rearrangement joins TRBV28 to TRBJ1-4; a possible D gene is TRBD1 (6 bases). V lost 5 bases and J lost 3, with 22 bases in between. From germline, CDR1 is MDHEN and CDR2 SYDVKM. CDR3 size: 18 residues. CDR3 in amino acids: CASSPAAYRDRPNEKLFF. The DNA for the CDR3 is TGTGCCAGCAGTCCAGCAGCCTACAGGGATAGGCCTAATGAAAAACTGTTTTTT.

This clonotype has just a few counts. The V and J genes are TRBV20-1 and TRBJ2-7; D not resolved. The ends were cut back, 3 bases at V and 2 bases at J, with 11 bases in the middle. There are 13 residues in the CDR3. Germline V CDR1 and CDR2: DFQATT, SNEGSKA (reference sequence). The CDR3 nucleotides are TGCAGTGCTAGCTATCCCTGGACCTACGAGCAGTACTTC. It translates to CSASYPWTYEQYF.

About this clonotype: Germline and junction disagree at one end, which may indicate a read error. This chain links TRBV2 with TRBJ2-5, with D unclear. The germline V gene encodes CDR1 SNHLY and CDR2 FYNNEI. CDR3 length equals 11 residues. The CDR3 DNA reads TGTGCCAGCAGTGAAGGAGAGACCCGGTACTTC. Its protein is CASSEGETRYF. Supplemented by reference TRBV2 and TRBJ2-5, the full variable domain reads EPEVTQTPSHQVTQMGQEVILRCVPISNHLYFYWYRQILGQKVEFLVSFYNNEISEKSEIFDDQFSVERPDGSNFTLKIRSTKLEDSAMYFCASSEGETRYFGPGTRLLVL.

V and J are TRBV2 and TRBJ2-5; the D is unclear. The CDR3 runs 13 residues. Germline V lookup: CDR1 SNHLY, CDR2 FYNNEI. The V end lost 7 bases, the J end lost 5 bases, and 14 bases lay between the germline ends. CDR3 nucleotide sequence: TGTGCCAGCATCGGGTCGCCCGGGGAGACCCAGTACTTC. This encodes CASIGSPGETQYF.

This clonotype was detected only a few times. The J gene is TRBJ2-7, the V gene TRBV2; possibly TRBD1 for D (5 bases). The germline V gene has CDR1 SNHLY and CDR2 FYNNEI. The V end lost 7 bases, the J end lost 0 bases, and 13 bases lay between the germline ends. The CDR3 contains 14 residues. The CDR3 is CASNRDSHSYEQYF. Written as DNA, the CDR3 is TGTGCCAGCAATCGCGACAGTCACTCCTACGAGCAGTACTTC.

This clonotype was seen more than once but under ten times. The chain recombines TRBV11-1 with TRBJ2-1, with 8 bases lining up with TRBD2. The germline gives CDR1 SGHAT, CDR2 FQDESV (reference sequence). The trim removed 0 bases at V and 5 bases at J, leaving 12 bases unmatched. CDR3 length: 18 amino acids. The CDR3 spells CASSLALVSSGPHNEQFF. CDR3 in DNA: TGTGCCAGCAGCTTAGCACTAGTCTCTAGCGGGCCCCACAATGAGCAGTTCTTC.

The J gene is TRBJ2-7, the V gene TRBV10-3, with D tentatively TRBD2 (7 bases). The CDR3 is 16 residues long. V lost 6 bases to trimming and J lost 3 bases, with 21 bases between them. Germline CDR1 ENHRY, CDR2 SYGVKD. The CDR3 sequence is CAIRRGTGGAFYEQYF. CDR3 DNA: TGTGCCATCAGGAGGGGGACGGGGGGCGCCTTCTACGAGCAGTACTTC.

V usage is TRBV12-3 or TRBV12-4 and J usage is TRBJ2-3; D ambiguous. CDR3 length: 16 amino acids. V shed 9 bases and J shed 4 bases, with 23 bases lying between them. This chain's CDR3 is CASPTHTGFGADTQYF. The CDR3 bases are TGTGCCAGTCCAACCCATACTGGGTTTGGGGCAGATACGCAGTATTTT.

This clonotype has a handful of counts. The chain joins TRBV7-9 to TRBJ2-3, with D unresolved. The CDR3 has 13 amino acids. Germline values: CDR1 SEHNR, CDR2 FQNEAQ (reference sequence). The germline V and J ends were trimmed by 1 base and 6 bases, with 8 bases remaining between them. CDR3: CASSLGLRDTQYF. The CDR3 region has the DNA TGTGCCAGCAGCTTAGGCCTCCGGGATACGCAGTATTTT. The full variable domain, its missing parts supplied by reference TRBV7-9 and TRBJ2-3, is DTGVSQNPRHKITKRGQNVTFRCDPISEHNRLYWYRQTLGQGPEFLTYFQNEAQLEKSRLLSDRFSAERPKGSFSTLEIQRTEQGDSAMYLCASSLGLRDTQYFGPGTRLTVL.

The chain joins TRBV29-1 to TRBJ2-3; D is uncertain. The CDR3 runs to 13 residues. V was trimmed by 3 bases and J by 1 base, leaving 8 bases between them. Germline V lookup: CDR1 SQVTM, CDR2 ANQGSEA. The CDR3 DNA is TGCAGCGTTGATCCCCAGGGCACAGATACGCAGTATTTT. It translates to CSVDPQGTDTQYF.

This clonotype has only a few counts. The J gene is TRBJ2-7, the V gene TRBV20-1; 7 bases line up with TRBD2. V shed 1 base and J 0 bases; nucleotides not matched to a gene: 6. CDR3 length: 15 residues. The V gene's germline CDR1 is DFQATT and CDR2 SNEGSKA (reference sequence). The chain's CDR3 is CSARVSSGASYEQYF. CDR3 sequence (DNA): TGCAGTGCTAGAGTGTCGAGCGGGGCCTCCTACGAGCAGTACTTC.